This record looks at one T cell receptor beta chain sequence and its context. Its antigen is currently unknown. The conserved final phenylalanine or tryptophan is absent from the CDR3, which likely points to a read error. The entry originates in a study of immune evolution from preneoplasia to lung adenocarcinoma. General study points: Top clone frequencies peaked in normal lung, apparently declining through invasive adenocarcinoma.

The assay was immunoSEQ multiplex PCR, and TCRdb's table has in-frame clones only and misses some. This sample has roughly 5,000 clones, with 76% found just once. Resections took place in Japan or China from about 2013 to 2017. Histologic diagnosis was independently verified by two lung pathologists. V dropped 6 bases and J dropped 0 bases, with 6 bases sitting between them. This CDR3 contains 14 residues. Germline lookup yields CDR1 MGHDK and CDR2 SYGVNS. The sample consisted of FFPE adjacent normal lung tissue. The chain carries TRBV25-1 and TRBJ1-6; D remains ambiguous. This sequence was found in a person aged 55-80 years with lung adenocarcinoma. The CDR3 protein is CASRASSYNSPLHL. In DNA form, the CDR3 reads TGTGCCAGCAGGGCTAGCTCCTATAATTCACCCCTCCACTTG.